This TCR beta chain was recovered during a study of blood T cell repertoires in COVID-19. About the research overall: T cells, B-cell-depleted T cells, or PBMCs supplied cDNA or gDNA.

Original processing methods: Reference gene primer amplification yielded estimated nucleated cell counts. Libraries were prepared by immunoSEQ multiplex PCR; TCRdb keeps only in-frame clonotypes and omits some of them. Clone size and the V and J calls come from that table; the DNA yielded D and trimming. Among some 240,000 clones listed, more than 65% were seen once. The CDR3 runs 17 residues. Per the germline V gene, CDR1 is SGHTA and CDR2 is FQGNSA. V dropped 1 base and J dropped 0 bases, with 13 bases sitting between them. The sequenced material came from peripheral blood. This chain joins TRBV7-2 and TRBJ1-3; a possible D gene is TRBD1 (6 bases). This TCR was sampled from a woman between 40 and 55 years old who had recovered from COVID-19. CDR3 coding DNA: TGTGCCAGCAGCTTAGTGGTAGTAGGGGGCTCTGGAAACACCATATATTTT. Translated, it gives CASSLVVVGGSGNTIYF. Based on the CDR3 plus reference TRBV7-2 and TRBJ1-3, the full variable domain is GAGVSQSPSNKVTEKGKDVELRCDPISGHTALYWYRQSLGQGLEFLIYFQGNSAPDKSGLPSDRFSAERTGGSVSTLTIQRTQQEDSAVYLCASSLVVVGGSGNTIYFGEGSWLTVV.